Below, 9 T cell receptor beta chains from the same sample are listed, as sequenced in a study of shared clonotypes between healthy human individuals. Method: immunoSEQ multiplex PCR; TCRdb's copy keeps in-frame clones and lacks some. Of approximately 640,000 clones detected, about three quarters appear once; the ten largest clones hold 1.5% to 2%. Source material: memory CD4+ T cells sorted from blood. Subset given: CD45RA-negative fraction. Receptors were obtained from a woman between 25 and 40 years old in good health.

The chain recombines TRBV28 with TRBJ2-5; D is perhaps TRBD2 (7 bases). V lost 6 bases to trimming and J lost 2 bases, with 13 bases between them. The length of the CDR3 is 14 residues. Germline values: CDR1 MDHEN, CDR2 SYDVKM. The CDR3, as DNA: TGTGCCAGCAGGGGGGGGCCTGATCAAGAGACCCAGTACTTC. Translation: CASRGGPDQETQYF.

As regards this clone: At one end, the junction sequence differs from germline, possibly due to a read error. This rearrangement joins TRBV7-9 to TRBJ2-3, with 7 bases identical to TRBD2. The germline gives CDR1 SEHNR, CDR2 FQNEAQ (reference sequence). There are 14 residues in the CDR3. In DNA form, the CDR3 reads TGTGCCAGCAGCTCGGGACTACCGTATTTACGGTGGGGTTTT. This encodes CASSSGLPYLRWGF.

The chain uses TRBV11-2 and TRBJ2-7, with TRBD1 identical over 9 bases. Germline V gene data show CDR1 as SGHAT and CDR2 as FQNNGV. The CDR3 contains 15 residues. With V trimmed by 5 bases and J by 10 bases, 15 bases remained unmatched. This CDR3 reads CASSIWGQGLSGQYF. The CDR3 region has the DNA TGTGCCAGCAGCATTTGGGGACAGGGCCTTTCTGGACAGTACTTC.

V usage is TRBV28 and J usage is TRBJ2-6, with D possibly being TRBD2 (5 bases). The ends were cut back, 4 bases at V and 4 bases at J, with 14 bases in the middle. The CDR3 extends over 16 amino acids. Germline CDR1 MDHEN, CDR2 SYDVKM. CDR3 region: CASSSPRGNGANVLTF. The CDR3 DNA reads as TGTGCCAGCAGTTCCCCGCGAGGGAACGGGGCCAACGTCCTGACTTTC.

The chain recombines TRBV7-3 with TRBJ1-2, with 10 bases matching TRBD1. V lost 4 bases and J lost 0; bases outside the gene matches: 11. The length of the CDR3 is 18 residues. Germline values: CDR1 SGHTA, CDR2 FQGTGA. The CDR3 nucleotides read TGTGCCAGCAGCTACATAGGGGGACAGGGGATTACTAACTATGGCTACACCTTC. It codes for CASSYIGGQGITNYGYTF.

The genes are TRBV7-9 and TRBJ1-3; TRBD1 matches at 7 bases. The CDR3 contains 15 residues. The J segment lost 3 bases and the V segment lost 6 bases, leaving 8 bases of the junction unmatched. Germline V gene data show CDR1 as SEHNR and CDR2 as FQNEAQ (reference sequence). DNA for the CDR3: TGTGCCAGCAGATATGCAGGGGGGAGTGGAAACACCATATATTTT. Protein product: CASRYAGGSGNTIYF.

Of note for this clone: The same CDR3 also results from other DNA sequences found in this sample. This rearrangement joins TRBV18 to TRBJ2-7; no definite D call. There are 11 residues in the CDR3. Trimming cost V 2 bases and J 5 bases, with 4 bases left between them. Germline loops: CDR1 KGHSH, CDR2 LQKENI. CDR3 sequence: CASSPNDEQYF. The CDR3 nucleotides are TGTGCCAGCTCACCAAATGACGAGCAGTACTTC.

This clone has a handful of counts. The chain employs TRBV7-6 and TRBJ2-3; 10 nucleotides agree with TRBD2. V dropped 6 bases and J dropped 1; count of bases not matched to a gene: 4. Germline V CDR1 and CDR2: SGHVS, FNYEAQ. This CDR3 is 15 amino acids long. CDR3 sequence: CASRRTSGGTDTQYF. The DNA for the CDR3 is TGTGCCAGCAGAAGGACTAGCGGTGGCACAGATACGCAGTATTTT.

CDR3 residues: CASSLIAGGPNIYEQYF. The DNA for the CDR3 is TGTGCCAGCAGCTTGATAGCGGGAGGGCCGAATATCTACGAGCAGTACTTC. The V gene is TRBV5-6, the J gene TRBJ2-7; 11 bases fit TRBD2. After removal of 1 base from V and 3 bases from J, the junction contained 9 bases not matched to a gene. The CDR3 is 17 residues long. Per the germline V gene, CDR1 is SGHDT and CDR2 is YYEEEE. Based on the CDR3 plus reference TRBV5-6 and TRBJ2-7, the full variable domain is DAGVTQSPTHLIKTRGQQVTLRCSPKSGHDTVSWYQQALGQGPQFIFQYYEEEERQRGNFPDRFSGHQFPNYSSELNVNALLLGDSALYLCASSLIAGGPNIYEQYFGPGTRLTVT.